This T cell receptor beta chain was recovered during a study of metastatic and nonmetastatic thyroid tumors (dated by TCRdb to 2019 to 2021). In terms of the full investigation: Repertoires from peripheral blood and from tumor or nodule tissue samples of malignant and benign thyroid patients were compared.

No patient had received any treatment before thyroid surgery. The study retrospectively analysed patient clinical samples collected from about 2012 to 2019 using T-cell receptor beta sequencing. This clone was detected ten times or more. The antigen this receptor binds is unknown. The input lacks base qualities; no much larger clone sits a single base away. The library came from PCR. Sequencing was carried out with an Illumina HiSeq 4000. High-throughput sequencing was used to profile the TCR beta-chain CDR3 region of every patient. As for how the authors treated the data: Drawing on CDR3 differences between clinicopathological groups, the researchers built a classifier meant to tell apart patients with distant-metastatic papillary thyroid cancer. Repertoire diversity was assessed with the Shannon index, and tumor-blood repertoire similarity with the Morisita-Horn index. TCRdb trimmed public reads at Q25 via fastp, called clones via MiXCR and kept in-frame beta chains. TCRdb's processing, not the study's, gives the V and J calls here. This sample gives more than 13,000 clones in total; less than 25% of them show up just once. The ten largest clones add up to more than 7% of the sample.

CDR1 and CDR2, per the germline V gene (reference sequence), are GTSNPN and SVGIG. The germline V end is reduced by 2 bases and the J end by 4 bases; junction bases left unmatched: 7. CDR3 length: 14 amino acids, cysteine to phenylalanine. Of the read, only the CDR3 DNA is kept; its 42 bases are in frame from base 1. General study outcomes and caveats: TCR beta diversity was reported as significantly higher in malignant tumors than in benign nodules, in both blood and tumor samples.

The sequence joins TRBV30 to TRBJ2-7; the junction holds 8 bases that match TRBD2. The source material was blood. The clonotype originates from a female donor with papillary thyroid cancer or a benign thyroid nodule (not recorded which). Some clones in this sample may be carry-over from other donors' samples. CDR3 reads: CAWSFSTGGYEQYF. DNA sequence: TGTGCCTGGAGTTTTTCGACGGGAGGGTACGAGCAGTACTTC.